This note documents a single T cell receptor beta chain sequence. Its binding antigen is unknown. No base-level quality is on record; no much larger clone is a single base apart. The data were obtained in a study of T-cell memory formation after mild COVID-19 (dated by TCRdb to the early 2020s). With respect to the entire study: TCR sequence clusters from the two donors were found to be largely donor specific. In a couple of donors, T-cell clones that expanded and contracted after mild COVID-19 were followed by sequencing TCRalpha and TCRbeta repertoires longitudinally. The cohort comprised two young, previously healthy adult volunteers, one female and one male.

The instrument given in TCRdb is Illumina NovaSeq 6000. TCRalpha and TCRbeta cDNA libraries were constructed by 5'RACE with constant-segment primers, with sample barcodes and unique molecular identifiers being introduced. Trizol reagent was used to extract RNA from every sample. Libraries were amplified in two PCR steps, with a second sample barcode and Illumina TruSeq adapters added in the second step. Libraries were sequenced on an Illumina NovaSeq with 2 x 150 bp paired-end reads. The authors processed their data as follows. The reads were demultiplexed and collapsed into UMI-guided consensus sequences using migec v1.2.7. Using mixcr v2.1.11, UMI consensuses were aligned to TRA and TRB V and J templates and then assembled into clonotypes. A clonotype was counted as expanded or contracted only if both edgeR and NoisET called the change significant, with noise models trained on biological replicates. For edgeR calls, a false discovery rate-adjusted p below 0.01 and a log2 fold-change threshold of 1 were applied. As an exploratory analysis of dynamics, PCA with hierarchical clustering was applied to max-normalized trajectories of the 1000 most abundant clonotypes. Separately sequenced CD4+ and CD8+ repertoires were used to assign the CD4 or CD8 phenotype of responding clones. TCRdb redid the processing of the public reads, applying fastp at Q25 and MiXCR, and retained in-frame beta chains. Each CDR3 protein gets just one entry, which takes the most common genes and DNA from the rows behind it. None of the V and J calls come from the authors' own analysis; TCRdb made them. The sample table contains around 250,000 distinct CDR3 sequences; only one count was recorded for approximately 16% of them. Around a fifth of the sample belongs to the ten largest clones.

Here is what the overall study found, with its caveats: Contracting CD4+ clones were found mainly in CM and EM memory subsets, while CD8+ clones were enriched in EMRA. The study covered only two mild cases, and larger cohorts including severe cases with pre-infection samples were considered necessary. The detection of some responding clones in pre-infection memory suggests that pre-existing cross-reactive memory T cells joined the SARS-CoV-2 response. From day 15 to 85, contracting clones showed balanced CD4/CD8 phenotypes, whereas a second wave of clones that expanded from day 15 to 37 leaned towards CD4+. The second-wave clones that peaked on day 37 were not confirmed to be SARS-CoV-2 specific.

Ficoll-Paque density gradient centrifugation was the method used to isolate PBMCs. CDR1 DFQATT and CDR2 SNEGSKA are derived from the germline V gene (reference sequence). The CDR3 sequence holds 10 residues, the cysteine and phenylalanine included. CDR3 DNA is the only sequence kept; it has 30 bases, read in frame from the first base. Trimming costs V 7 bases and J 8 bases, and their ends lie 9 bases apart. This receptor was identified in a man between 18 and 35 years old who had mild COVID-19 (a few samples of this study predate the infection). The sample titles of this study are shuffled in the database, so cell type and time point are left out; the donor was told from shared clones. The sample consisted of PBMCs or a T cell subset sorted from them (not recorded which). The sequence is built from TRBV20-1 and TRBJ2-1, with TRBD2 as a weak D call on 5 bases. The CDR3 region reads CSGEFYEQFF. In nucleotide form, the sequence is TGCAGTGGGGAGTTCTATGAGCAGTTCTTC.